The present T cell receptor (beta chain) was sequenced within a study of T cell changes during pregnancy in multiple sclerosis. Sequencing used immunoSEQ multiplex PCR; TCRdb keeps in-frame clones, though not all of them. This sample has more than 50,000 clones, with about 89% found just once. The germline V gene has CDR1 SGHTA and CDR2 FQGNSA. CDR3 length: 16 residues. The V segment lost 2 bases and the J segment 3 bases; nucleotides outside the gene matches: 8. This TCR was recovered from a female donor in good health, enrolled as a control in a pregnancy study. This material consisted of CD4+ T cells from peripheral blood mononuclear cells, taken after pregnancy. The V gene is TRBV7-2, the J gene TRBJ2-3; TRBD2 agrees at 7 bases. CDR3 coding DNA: TGTGCCAGCAGCTTATCGCTAGCGGTGCTAACAGATACGCAGTATTTT. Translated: CASSLSLAVLTDTQYF.